This T cell receptor (beta chain) was captured in a study of blood T cells in healthy people across ages. This clonotype has a handful of counts. Losses at the gene ends were 4 bases for V and 4 bases for J; bases not matched to a gene: 4. Germline CDR1 is SGDLS and CDR2 is YYNGEE. The CDR3 spans 13 residues. A second 7 to 11 cycle PCR used barcoded and J-beta primers. TCRdb ran MiXCR on the 5' RACE reads and lists one entry per CDR3 protein. The profile shows 800,000 or so distinct CDR3 sequences, approximately 25% of them singletons. The data were also submitted as part of a second study, on T cells of mothers and their children. From that study: In each mother, TCR beta CDR3 reads exceeded 10 million; in each child, they numbered several million. Thymic selection molds TCR recombination products alike in related and unrelated pairs.

This sequence joins TRBV9 and TRBJ1-1; TRBD1 aligns across 7 bases. The sequenced sample consisted of blood. The receptor was derived from a boy aged 5-17 years in good health. The CDR3 nucleotides are TGTGCCAGCAGCCCTGAGGGGGCCACTGAAGCTTTCTTT. It encodes CASSPEGATEAFF.